The clone carrying this T cell receptor (beta chain) was recorded many times. The antigen remains undetermined. TCRdb re-analysed the 5' RACE reads in MiXCR, keeping a single row per CDR3 protein. The table includes over 200,000 distinct CDR3 sequences, roughly a tenth detected once. This sample was included in a study of identical twins. The CDR3 is 15 amino acids. The V segment lost 5 bases and the J segment 4 bases; nucleotides outside the gene matches: 8. In germline, CDR1 is MDHEN, CDR2 SYDVKM. Study observations and caveats: There was an excess of low generation probability in the out-of-frame alpha sequences that twins shared. With monozygotic twins, out-of-frame TCR alpha sharing exceeded what models estimated. Abundant cord blood beta clonotypes carried fewer insertions; memory repertoires showed none.

The receptor comes from a man aged 50 to 60 in good health. The chain joins TRBV28 to TRBJ2-5, with 9 bases matching TRBD1. Sequencing input: memory T cells sorted from blood. The CDR3 protein is CASSLDRGRGETQYF. In DNA, the CDR3 is TGTGCCAGCAGTCTGGACAGGGGTAGGGGAGAGACCCAGTACTTC.